This T cell receptor beta chain is from a study of CD4+ T cells in melanoma. V shed 7 bases and J 8 bases; nucleotides not matched to a gene: 14. Germline CDR1 reads MNHEY; CDR2 reads SMNVEV (reference sequence). This CDR3 comprises 16 residues. The protocol was immunoSEQ multiplex PCR, while the TCRdb copy is restricted to in-frame clones and leaves out a portion. The sample shows over 45,000 clones, almost 70% of them seen only once. Material for sequencing was tumor tissue. The rearrangement joins TRBV27 to TRBJ1-4; 9 bases map to TRBD1. The sequence was obtained from a human donor with melanoma. The DNA for the CDR3 is TGTGCCAGCAAGGGGTGGATAACAGGGGGCAGAGAAAAACTGTTTTTT. Translating it yields CASKGWITGGREKLFF.